The 28 T cell receptor beta chains listed next were all sequenced from one sample in a study of cytotoxic CD8 clonotypes in ibrutinib-treated CLL. Profiled with immunoSEQ multiplex PCR; TCRdb holds only in-frame clones, not every one. The data show around 70,000 clones, with 90% seen just once and around 3.1% held by the top ten. Sample: PBMCs, taken after 12 months of ibrutinib treatment. The receptors derive from a human donor with chronic lymphocytic leukemia.

The chain has TRBV27 and TRBJ2-5; maybe TRBD2 (5 bases). Germline loops: CDR1 MNHEY, CDR2 SMNVEV (reference sequence). The ends were cut back, 6 bases at V and 5 bases at J, with 16 bases in the middle. The CDR3 consists of 14 residues. The CDR3 loop is CASSQRSEAETQYF. In DNA, the CDR3 is TGTGCCAGCAGCCAGCGGTCTGAGGCGGAGACCCAGTACTTC.

CDR3 sequence (DNA): TGCGCCAGCAGCCTCAGATATTCAGGGGTCTATGGCTACACCTTC. Translating it yields CASSLRYSGVYGYTF. This chain connects TRBV4-3 to TRBJ1-2, with D possibly TRBD1 on 6 matching bases. V was pared by 4 bases and J by 4 bases, with 16 bases between. This CDR3 is 15 amino acids long. Per germline, CDR1 LGHNA and CDR2 YSLEER.

V gene TRBV4-3 combines with J gene TRBJ1-1, with D hard to call. Germline V gene data show CDR1 as LGHNA and CDR2 as YSLEER. V lost 3 bases and J 5 bases, leaving 4 bases between the germline ends. The CDR3 contains 11 residues. In DNA form, the CDR3 reads TGCGCCAGCAGCCAGAATACTGAAGCTTTCTTT. Translation gives CASSQNTEAFF.

The rearrangement links TRBV11-1 to TRBJ2-7; possible D gene TRBD2, 5 bases. The V and J ends lost 1 base and 0 bases respectively, with 10 bases between them. Germline CDR1 SGHAT, CDR2 FQDESV (reference sequence). This CDR3 comprises 15 residues. CDR3 DNA sequence: TGTGCCAGCAGCTTAGGGTCGGGGAGCTCCTACGAGCAGTACTTC. Amino acids: CASSLGSGSSYEQYF. The complete variable domain, with remaining parts taken from reference TRBV11-1 and TRBJ2-7, reads EAEVAQSPRYKITEKSQAVAFWCDPISGHATLYWYRQILGQGPELLVQFQDESVVDDSQLPKDRFSAERLKGVDSTLKIQPAELGDSAMYLCASSLGSGSSYEQYFGPGTRLTVT.

The V and J genes are TRBV5-5 and TRBJ1-3; D unclear. The CDR3 loop spans 13 amino acids. The V gene's germline CDR1 is SGHKS and CDR2 YYEKEE (reference sequence). The V gene lost 7 bases and the J gene lost 0 bases, with 8 bases spanning the gap. The CDR3 here is CASVGVSGNTIYF. For the CDR3, the DNA is TGTGCCAGCGTAGGTGTCTCTGGAAACACCATATATTTT.

The chain employs TRBV9 and TRBJ2-1, with TRBD2 matching 11 bases. Germline CDR1 is SGDLS and CDR2 is YYNGEE. Trimming took 0 bases from V and 7 from J; bases not matched to a gene: 6. The CDR3 is made up of 16 amino acids. CDR3: CASSVGTSGLVNEQFF. In DNA, the CDR3 is TGTGCCAGCAGCGTAGGGACTAGCGGGCTTGTAAATGAGCAGTTCTTC. Supplemented by reference TRBV9 and TRBJ2-1, the full variable domain reads DSGVTQTPKHLITATGQRVTLRCSPRSGDLSVYWYQQSLDQGLQFLIQYYNGEERAKGNILERFSAQQFPDLHSELNLSSLELGDSALYFCASSVGTSGLVNEQFFGPGTRLTVL.

The rearrangement uses TRBV28 and TRBJ2-6; no clear D gene. Trimming pared 5 bases from V and 4 bases from J, leaving 12 bases between. Germline values: CDR1 MDHEN, CDR2 SYDVKM. The CDR3 is 15 residues long. CDR3 DNA sequence: TGTGCCAGCAGTCGCCGGACCCTAGGGGCCAACGTCCTGACTTTC. The encoded protein is CASSRRTLGANVLTF.

In nucleotides, the CDR3 is TGTGCCAGTACCGAGGGTGGAGGGTATGCTGGAAACACCATATATTTT. It translates to CASTEGGGYAGNTIYF. The rearrangement links TRBV19 to TRBJ1-3; D not resolved. The V gene lost 7 bases and the J gene lost 2 bases, with 18 bases spanning the gap. CDR1 LNHDA and CDR2 SQIVND come from the germline V gene (reference sequence). The CDR3 has 16 amino acids.

The J gene is TRBJ2-7, the V gene TRBV5-1; TRBD2 agrees at 7 bases. Germline V gives CDR1 SGHRS, CDR2 YFSETQ. The CDR3 runs to 15 residues. With 3 bases clipped from V and 4 bases from J, the junction kept 10 bases outside the gene matches. For the CDR3, the DNA is TGCGCCAGCAGCTCCCCCGGGACTACTCAGTACGAGCAGTACTTC. It encodes CASSSPGTTQYEQYF.

The CDR3 sequence is CASSVWGSSYNSPLHF. As DNA, the CDR3 is TGTGCCAGCAGTGTTTGGGGAAGCTCCTATAATTCACCCCTCCACTTT. The chain has TRBV2 and TRBJ1-6; D not resolved. V lost 4 bases to trimming and J lost 0 bases, with 10 bases between them. Germline values: CDR1 SNHLY, CDR2 FYNNEI. The CDR3 totals 16 residues.

This chain links TRBV27 with TRBJ2-1; 10 bases align to TRBD1. The CDR3 covers 14 residues. The germline gives CDR1 MNHEY, CDR2 SMNVEV (reference sequence). J lost 8 bases, V lost 4 bases, and 5 bases had no gene match. This CDR3 reads CASSYGQGVDEQFF. CDR3 DNA: TGTGCCAGCAGTTATGGACAGGGGGTGGATGAGCAGTTCTTC.

The J gene is TRBJ2-1, the V gene TRBV5-1; 12 bases line up with TRBD2. This CDR3 comprises 16 residues. Germline loops: CDR1 SGHRS, CDR2 YFSETQ. After removal of 4 bases from V and 6 bases from J, the junction contained 8 bases not matched to a gene. CDR3 DNA: TGCGCCAGCAGCCAGACCGGGACTAGCGGGTTCAATGAGCAGTTCTTC. Translating gives CASSQTGTSGFNEQFF.

In DNA form, the CDR3 reads TGTGCCTGGAGGGAGAACTATGGCTACACCTTC. Translating gives CAWRENYGYTF. The chain employs TRBV30 and TRBJ1-2; no clear D gene. V was clipped by 3 bases and J by 2 bases, with 4 bases between them. The CDR3 spans 11 residues. CDR1 is GTSNPN, CDR2 SVGIG, per germline (reference sequence).

A single count supports this clone. The V and J genes are TRBV28 and TRBJ2-7; TRBD1 matches 10 bases. Trimming took 3 bases from V and 6 from J; bases not matched to a gene: 5. The germline gives CDR1 MDHEN, CDR2 SYDVKM. This CDR3 contains 14 residues. CDR3 region: CASSFGTGASEQYF. CDR3 nucleotide sequence: TGTGCCAGCAGTTTTGGGACAGGGGCCTCCGAGCAGTACTTC.

J is TRBJ2-3 and V is TRBV2; D may be TRBD1 (5 bases). This CDR3 has 15 amino acids. V lost 9 bases to trimming and J lost 2 bases, with 18 bases between them. Germline values: CDR1 SNHLY, CDR2 FYNNEI. The DNA for the CDR3 is TGTGCCAGAACACTCACAGGCATCAACACAGATACGCAGTATTTT. Amino acid sequence: CARTLTGINTDTQYF.

The chain carries TRBV5-1 and TRBJ2-5; perhaps D is TRBD1 or TRBD2 (6 bases each). The CDR3 has 15 amino acids. Looked up from germline, CDR1 is SGHRS and CDR2 is YFSETQ. V gave up 1 base and J gave up 2 bases, with 12 bases separating them. The CDR3 region has the DNA TGCGCCAGCAGCTTGCTCGGGGGCTGGCAAGAGACCCAGTACTTC. This gives the protein CASSLLGGWQETQYF.

The rearrangement uses TRBV30 and TRBJ2-1; 7 nucleotides line up with TRBD1. This CDR3 is built from 13 residues. CDR1 is GTSNPN, CDR2 SVGIG, per germline (reference sequence). The J segment lost 7 bases and the V segment lost 2 bases, leaving 5 bases of the junction unmatched. CDR3 sequence: CAWSKNRGNEQFF. In nucleotides, the CDR3 is TGTGCCTGGAGTAAAAACAGGGGTAATGAGCAGTTCTTC.

The chain employs TRBV5-1 and TRBJ1-1; D uncertain. CDR3 length: 13 amino acids. Germline V gives CDR1 SGHRS, CDR2 YFSETQ. Trimming cost V 2 bases and J 7 bases, with 12 bases left between them. This CDR3 reads CASSFLTADEAFF. CDR3 nucleotide sequence: TGCGCCAGCAGCTTTCTCACAGCCGATGAAGCTTTCTTT.

The chain employs TRBV28 and TRBJ2-7; D uncertain. V lost 5 bases and J lost 5, with 7 bases in between. Looked up from germline, CDR1 is MDHEN and CDR2 is SYDVKM. The CDR3 spans 11 residues. CDR3 amino acids: CASSKGHEQYF. The CDR3 DNA is TGTGCCAGCAGTAAGGGCCACGAGCAGTACTTC. Combining the CDR3 with reference TRBV28 and TRBJ2-7 gives the whole variable domain DVKVTQSSRYLVKRTGEKVFLECVQDMDHENMFWYRQDPGLGLRLIYFSYDVKMKEKGDIPEGYSVSREKKERFSLILESASTNQTSMYLCASSKGHEQYFGPGTRLTVT.

This clone was recorded once. The gene calls are TRBV18 and TRBJ2-3, with 9 bases fitting TRBD2. This CDR3 has 17 amino acids. V was pared by 3 bases and J by 1 base, with 8 bases of the junction left unmatched. The V gene's germline CDR1 is KGHSH and CDR2 LQKENI. CDR3 nucleotides: TGTGCCAGCTCACCCTACCTAGCGGGGTCAGGCACAGATACGCAGTATTTT. Translation: CASSPYLAGSGTDTQYF.

This chain uses TRBV19 with TRBJ1-4, with TRBD1 matching over 7 bases. Germline V gene sequence: CDR1 LNHDA, CDR2 SQIVND (reference sequence). V was clipped by 7 bases and J by 8 bases; unmatched bases: 13. The CDR3 contains 15 residues. In DNA, the CDR3 is TGTGCCAGTACCAATTTGGGGACAGCTGGAGAAAAACTGTTTTTT. Its translation is CASTNLGTAGEKLFF.

V usage is TRBV5-1 and J usage is TRBJ2-5; tentatively, D is TRBD1 (5 bases). Germline V gives CDR1 SGHRS, CDR2 YFSETQ. V lost 2 bases to trimming and J lost 3 bases, with 11 bases between them. This CDR3 comprises 14 residues. The CDR3 loop is CASSLKGREETQYF. For the CDR3, the DNA is TGCGCCAGCAGCTTAAAAGGCAGGGAAGAGACCCAGTACTTC.

CDR3 sequence reads: CASSHGAGELFF. CDR3 in DNA: TGTGCCAGCAGTCACGGTGCCGGGGAGCTGTTTTTT. This chain joins TRBV27 and TRBJ2-2; D unclear. V gave up 5 bases and J gave up 6 bases, with 7 bases separating them. Germline V gene data show CDR1 as MNHEY and CDR2 as SMNVEV (reference sequence). CDR3 length: 12 residues.

This rearrangement joins TRBV5-1 to TRBJ2-5; the match to TRBD1 covers 9 bases. The CDR3 covers 16 residues. Germline assignment: CDR1 SGHRS and CDR2 YFSETQ. V lost 4 bases to trimming and J lost 5 bases; unmatched junction nucleotides: 12. The CDR3 DNA reads TGCGCCAGCAGCGGGAGAACAGGGGGCGGAGGGGAGACCCAGTACTTC. Translated: CASSGRTGGGGETQYF.

V usage is TRBV7-6 and J usage is TRBJ2-2, with TRBD1 identical over 7 bases. The CDR3 has 17 amino acids. V trimming: 5 bases; J trimming: 4 bases; junction bases outside the gene matches: 13. Germline V gives CDR1 SGHVS, CDR2 FNYEAQ. The CDR3 protein is CASSPLTGADGTGELFF. DNA for the CDR3: TGTGCCAGCAGCCCATTAACAGGGGCTGATGGCACCGGGGAGCTGTTTTTT.

With respect to this clone: Additional DNA sequences in this sample encode the identical CDR3. The V and J genes are TRBV19 and TRBJ2-4; a possible D gene is TRBD1 (5 bases). Germline-derived CDR1 and CDR2 are LNHDA and SQIVND (reference sequence). Trimming pared 8 bases from V and 12 bases from J, leaving 20 bases between. This CDR3 contains 13 residues. The CDR3 region is CASGEGKQATQYF. As DNA, the CDR3 is TGTGCCAGTGGGGAAGGAAAACAGGCGACTCAGTACTTC.

The chain carries TRBV7-3 and TRBJ2-7; 9 bases line up with TRBD1. V gave up 5 bases and J gave up 3 bases; unmatched junction bases: 8. The CDR3 sequence is 15 residues long. Germline assignment: CDR1 SGHTA and CDR2 FQGTGA. CDR3 DNA sequence: TGTGCCAGCAGCGCCAAGGACAGGGGAGACTACGAGCAGTACTTC. Protein: CASSAKDRGDYEQYF.

The chain carries TRBV6-1 and TRBJ2-3; D not certain. Per the germline V gene, CDR1 is MNHNS and CDR2 is SASEGT. Trimming cost V 7 bases and J 0 bases, with 14 bases left between them. The CDR3 runs 15 residues. The DNA for the CDR3 is TGTGCCAGCACTACCCTAGACGGTAGCACAGATACGCAGTATTTT. Its translation is CASTTLDGSTDTQYF.